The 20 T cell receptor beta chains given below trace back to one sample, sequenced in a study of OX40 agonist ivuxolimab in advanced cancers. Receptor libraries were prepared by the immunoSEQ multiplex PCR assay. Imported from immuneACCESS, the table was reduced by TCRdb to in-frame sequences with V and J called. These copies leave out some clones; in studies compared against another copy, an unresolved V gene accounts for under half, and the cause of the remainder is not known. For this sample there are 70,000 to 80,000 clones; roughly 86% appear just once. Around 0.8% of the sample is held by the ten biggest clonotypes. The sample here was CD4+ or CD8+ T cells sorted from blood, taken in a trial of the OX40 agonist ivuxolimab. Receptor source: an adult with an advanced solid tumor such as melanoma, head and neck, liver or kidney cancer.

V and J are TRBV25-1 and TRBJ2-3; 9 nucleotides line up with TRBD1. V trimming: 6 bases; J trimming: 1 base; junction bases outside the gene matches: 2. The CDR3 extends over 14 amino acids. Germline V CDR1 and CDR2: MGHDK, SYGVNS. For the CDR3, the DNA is TGTGCCAGCAGGTGGACAGGGGGCACAGATACGCAGTATTTT. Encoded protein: CASRWTGGTDTQYF.

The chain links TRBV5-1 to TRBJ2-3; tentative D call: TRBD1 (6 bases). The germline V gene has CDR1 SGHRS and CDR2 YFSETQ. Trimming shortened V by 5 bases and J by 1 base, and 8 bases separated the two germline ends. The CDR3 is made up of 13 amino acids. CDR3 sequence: CASSRQGTDTQYF. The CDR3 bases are TGCGCCAGCAGTCGACAGGGCACAGATACGCAGTATTTT.

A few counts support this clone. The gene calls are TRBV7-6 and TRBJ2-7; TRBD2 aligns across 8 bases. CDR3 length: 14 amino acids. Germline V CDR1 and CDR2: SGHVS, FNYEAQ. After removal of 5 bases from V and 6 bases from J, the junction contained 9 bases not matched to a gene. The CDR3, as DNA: TGTGCCAGCAGCACCCTCCCGGGAGGGGGCGAGCAGTACTTC. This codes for CASSTLPGGGEQYF. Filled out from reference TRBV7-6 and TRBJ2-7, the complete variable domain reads GAGVSQSPRYKVTKRGQDVALRCDPISGHVSLYWYRQALGQGPEFLTYFNYEAQQDKSGLPNDRFSAERPEGSISTLTIQRTEQRDSAMYRCASSTLPGGGEQYFGPGTRLTVT.

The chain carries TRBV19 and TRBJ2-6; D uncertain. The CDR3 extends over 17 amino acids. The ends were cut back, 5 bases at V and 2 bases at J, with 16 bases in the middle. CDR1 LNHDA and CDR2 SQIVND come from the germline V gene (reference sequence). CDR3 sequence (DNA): TGTGCCAGTAGTGTATACTTCAGCGCCACTGGGGCCAACGTCCTGACTTTC. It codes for CASSVYFSATGANVLTF.

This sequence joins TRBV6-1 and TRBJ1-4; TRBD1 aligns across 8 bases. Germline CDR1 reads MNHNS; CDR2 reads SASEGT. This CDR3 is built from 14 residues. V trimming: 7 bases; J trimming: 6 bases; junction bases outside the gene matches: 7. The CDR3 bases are TGTGCCAGCACCCTATACAGGGGGGATGAAAAACTGTTTTTT. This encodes CASTLYRGDEKLFF.

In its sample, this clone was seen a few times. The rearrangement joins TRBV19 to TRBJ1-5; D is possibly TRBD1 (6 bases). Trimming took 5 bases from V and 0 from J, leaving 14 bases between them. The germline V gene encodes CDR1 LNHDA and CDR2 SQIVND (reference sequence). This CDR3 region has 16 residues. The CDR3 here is CASSPRKQGSNQPQHF. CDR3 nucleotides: TGTGCCAGTAGTCCACGAAAACAGGGTAGCAATCAGCCCCAGCATTTT.

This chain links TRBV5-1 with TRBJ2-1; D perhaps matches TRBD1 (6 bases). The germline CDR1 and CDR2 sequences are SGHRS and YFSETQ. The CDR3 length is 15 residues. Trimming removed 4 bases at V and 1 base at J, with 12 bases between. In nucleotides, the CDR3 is TGCGCCAGCAGCCTACAGGGTAATTCCTACAATGAGCAGTTCTTC. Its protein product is CASSLQGNSYNEQFF.

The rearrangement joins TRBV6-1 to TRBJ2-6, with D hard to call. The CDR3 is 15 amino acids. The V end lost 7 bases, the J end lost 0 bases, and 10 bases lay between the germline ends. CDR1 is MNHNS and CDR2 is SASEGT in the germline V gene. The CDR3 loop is CASTLGSSGANVLTF. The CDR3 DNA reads TGTGCCAGCACCCTAGGAAGCTCTGGGGCCAACGTCCTGACTTTC.

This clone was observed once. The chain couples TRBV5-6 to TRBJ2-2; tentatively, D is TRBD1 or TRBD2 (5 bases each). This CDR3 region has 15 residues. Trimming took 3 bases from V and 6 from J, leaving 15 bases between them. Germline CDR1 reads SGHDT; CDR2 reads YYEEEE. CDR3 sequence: CASSWRRQGPGELFF. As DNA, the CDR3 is TGTGCCAGCAGCTGGCGCCGTCAGGGACCCGGGGAGCTGTTTTTT. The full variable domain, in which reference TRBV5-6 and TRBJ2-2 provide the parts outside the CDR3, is DAGVTQSPTHLIKTRGQQVTLRCSPKSGHDTVSWYQQALGQGPQFIFQYYEEEERQRGNFPDRFSGHQFPNYSSELNVNALLLGDSALYLCASSWRRQGPGELFFGEGSRLTVL.

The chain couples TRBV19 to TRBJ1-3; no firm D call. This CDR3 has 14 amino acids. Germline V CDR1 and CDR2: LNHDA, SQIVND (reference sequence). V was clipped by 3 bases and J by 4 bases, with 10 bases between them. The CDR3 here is CASSIGLEGNTIYF. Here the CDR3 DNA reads TGTGCCAGTAGTATCGGCCTCGAGGGAAACACCATATATTTT.

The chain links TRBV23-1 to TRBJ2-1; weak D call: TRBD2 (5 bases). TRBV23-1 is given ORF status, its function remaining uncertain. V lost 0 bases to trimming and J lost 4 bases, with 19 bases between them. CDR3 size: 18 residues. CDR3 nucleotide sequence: TGCGCCAGCAGTCAATCGAGCGGTCCCATGGTAGTATACAATGAGCAGTTCTTC. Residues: CASSQSSGPMVVYNEQFF.

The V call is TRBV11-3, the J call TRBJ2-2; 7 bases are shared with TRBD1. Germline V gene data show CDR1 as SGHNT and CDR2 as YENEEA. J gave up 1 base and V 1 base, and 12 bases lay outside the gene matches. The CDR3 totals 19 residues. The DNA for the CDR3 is TGTGCCAGCAGCTTAGCTTTCCCTTACAGGGGCGTGAACACCGGGGAGCTGTTTTTT. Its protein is CASSLAFPYRGVNTGELFF.

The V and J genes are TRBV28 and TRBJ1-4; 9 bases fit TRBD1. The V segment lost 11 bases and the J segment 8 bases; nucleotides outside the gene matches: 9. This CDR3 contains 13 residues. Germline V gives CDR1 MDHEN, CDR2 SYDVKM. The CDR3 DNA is TGTGCCGGGAACAGGGGGCAAGAAGAAAAACTGTTTTTT. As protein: CAGNRGQEEKLFF.

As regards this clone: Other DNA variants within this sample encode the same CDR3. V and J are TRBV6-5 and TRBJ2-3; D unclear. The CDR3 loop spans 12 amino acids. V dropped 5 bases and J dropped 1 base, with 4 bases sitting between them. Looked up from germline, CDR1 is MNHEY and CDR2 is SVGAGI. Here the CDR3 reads CASSPRTDTQYF. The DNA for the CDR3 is TGTGCCAGCAGTCCACGCACAGATACGCAGTATTTT.

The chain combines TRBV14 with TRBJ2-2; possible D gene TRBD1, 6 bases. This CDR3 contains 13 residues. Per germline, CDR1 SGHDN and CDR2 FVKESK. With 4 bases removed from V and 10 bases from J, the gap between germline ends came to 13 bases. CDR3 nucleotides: TGTGCCAGCAGCCCCCAAGGGGGTGTGGAGCTGTTTTTT. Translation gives CASSPQGGVELFF. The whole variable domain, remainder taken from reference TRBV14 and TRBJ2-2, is EAGVTQFPSHSVIEKGQTVTLRCDPISGHDNLYWYRRVMGKEIKFLLHFVKESKQDESGMPNNRFLAERTGGTYSTLKVQPAELEDSGVYFCASSPQGGVELFFGEGSRLTVL.

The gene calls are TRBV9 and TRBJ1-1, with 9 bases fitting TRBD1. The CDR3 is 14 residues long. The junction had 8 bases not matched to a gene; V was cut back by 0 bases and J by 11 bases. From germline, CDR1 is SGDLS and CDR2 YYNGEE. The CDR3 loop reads CASSVAPGQGSAFF. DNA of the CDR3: TGTGCCAGCAGCGTAGCCCCGGGACAGGGCTCGGCTTTCTTT.

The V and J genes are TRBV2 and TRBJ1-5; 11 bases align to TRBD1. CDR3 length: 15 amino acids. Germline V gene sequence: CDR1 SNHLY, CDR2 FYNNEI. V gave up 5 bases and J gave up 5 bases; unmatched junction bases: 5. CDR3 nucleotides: TGTGCCAGCAGTACTGGACAGGGGGCGTATCAGCCCCAGCATTTT. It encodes CASSTGQGAYQPQHF.

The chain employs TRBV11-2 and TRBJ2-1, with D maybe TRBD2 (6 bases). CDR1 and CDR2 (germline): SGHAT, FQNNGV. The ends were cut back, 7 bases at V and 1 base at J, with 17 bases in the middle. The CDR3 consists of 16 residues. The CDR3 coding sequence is TGTGCCAGCACCCTCAACCCTGGGGGGTCCTACAATGAGCAGTTCTTC. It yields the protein CASTLNPGGSYNEQFF.

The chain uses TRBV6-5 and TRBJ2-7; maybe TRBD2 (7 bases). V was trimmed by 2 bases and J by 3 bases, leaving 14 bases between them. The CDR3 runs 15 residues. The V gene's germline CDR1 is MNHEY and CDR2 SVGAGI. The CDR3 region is CASSYGGGSNYEQYF. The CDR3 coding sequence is TGTGCCAGCAGTTACGGCGGGGGCTCAAACTACGAGCAGTACTTC.

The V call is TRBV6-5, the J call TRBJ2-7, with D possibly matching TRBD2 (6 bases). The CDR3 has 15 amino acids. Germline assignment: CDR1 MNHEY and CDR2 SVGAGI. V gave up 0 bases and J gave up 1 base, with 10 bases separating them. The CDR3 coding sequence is TGTGCCAGCAGTTACTCCGGGGGACGATCCTACGAGCAGTACTTC. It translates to CASSYSGGRSYEQYF.